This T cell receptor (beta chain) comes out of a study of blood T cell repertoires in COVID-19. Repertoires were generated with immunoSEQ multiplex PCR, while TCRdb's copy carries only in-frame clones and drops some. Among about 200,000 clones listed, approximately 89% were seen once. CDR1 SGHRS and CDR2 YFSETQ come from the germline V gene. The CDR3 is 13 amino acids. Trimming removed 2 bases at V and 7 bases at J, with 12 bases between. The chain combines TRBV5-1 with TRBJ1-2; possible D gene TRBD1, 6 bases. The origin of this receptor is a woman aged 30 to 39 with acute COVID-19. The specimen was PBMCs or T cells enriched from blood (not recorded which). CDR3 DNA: TGCGCCAGCAGCTTCTCAGGGGCGGGTGGCTACACCTTC. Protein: CASSFSGAGGYTF.